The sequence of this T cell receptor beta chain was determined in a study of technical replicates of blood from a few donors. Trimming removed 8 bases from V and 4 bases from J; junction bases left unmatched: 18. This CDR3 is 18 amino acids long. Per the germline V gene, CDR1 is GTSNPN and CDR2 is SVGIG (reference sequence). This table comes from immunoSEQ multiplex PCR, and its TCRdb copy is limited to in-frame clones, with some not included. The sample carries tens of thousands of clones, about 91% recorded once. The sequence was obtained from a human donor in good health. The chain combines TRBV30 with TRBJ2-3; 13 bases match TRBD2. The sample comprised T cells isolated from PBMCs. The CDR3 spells CAGGGLAGLRRLADTQYF. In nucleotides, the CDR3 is TGTGCCGGAGGGGGACTAGCGGGATTGAGGCGCTTGGCAGATACGCAGTATTTT.